This T cell receptor beta chain was sequenced during a study of blood T cell repertoires in COVID-19. Sequencing was performed with immunoSEQ multiplex PCR; in TCRdb, only in-frame clones are kept and a portion is missing. The sample consists of about 67,000 clones, about nine tenths of them appearing once. Trimming pared 4 bases from V and 0 bases from J, leaving 7 bases between. Germline values: CDR1 SGHAT, CDR2 FQNNGV. The CDR3 runs to 15 residues. This clonotype originated in a man aged 50-59 years with active COVID-19. Sequencing was carried out using peripheral blood. The V gene is TRBV11-2, the J gene TRBJ1-6; weak D call: TRBD1 (6 bases). CDR3 coding DNA: TGTGCCAGCAGCTGGACAGCCTCCTATAATTCACCCCTCCACTTT. Its protein product is CASSWTASYNSPLHF.